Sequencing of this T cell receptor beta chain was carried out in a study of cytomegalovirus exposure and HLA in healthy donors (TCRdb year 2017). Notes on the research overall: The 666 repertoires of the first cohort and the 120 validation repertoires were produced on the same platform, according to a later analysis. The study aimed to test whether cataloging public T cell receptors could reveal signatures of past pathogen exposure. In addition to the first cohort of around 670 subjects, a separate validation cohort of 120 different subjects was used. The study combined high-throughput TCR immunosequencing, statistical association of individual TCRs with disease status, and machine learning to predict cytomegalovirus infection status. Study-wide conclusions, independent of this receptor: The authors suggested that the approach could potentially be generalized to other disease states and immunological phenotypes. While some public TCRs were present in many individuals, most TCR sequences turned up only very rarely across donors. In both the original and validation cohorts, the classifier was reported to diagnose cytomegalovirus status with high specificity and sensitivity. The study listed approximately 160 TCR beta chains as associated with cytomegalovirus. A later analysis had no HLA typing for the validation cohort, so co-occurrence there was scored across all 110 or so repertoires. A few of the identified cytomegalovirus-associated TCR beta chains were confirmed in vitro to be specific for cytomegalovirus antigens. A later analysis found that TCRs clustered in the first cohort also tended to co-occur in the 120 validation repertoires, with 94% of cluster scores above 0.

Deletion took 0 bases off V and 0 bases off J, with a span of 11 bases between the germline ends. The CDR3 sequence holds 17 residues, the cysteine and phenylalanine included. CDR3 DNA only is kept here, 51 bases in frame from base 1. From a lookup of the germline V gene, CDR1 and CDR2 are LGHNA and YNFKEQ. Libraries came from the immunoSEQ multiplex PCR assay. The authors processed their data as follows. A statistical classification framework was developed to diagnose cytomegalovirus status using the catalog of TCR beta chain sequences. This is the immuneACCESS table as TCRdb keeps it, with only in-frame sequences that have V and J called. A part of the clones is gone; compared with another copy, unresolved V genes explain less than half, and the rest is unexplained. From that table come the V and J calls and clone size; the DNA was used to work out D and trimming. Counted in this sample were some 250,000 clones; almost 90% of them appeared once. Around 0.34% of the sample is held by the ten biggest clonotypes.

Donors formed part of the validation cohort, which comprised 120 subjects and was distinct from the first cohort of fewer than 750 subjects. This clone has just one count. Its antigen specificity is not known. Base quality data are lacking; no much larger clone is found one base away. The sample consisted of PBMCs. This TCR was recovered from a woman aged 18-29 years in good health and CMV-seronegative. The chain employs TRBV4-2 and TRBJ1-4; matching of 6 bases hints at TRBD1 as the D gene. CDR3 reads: CASSQDSGESTNEKLFF. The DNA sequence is TGTGCCAGCAGCCAAGATTCAGGGGAATCAACTAATGAAAAACTGTTTTTT.